This note documents a single T cell receptor beta chain sequence. TCRdb's table, derived via immunoSEQ multiplex PCR, lists solely in-frame clones and lacks some. The data hold roughly 250,000 clones, with 75% to 95% observed a single time. The sample is drawn from a study of blood T cell repertoires in COVID-19. This sequence was found in a woman between 18 and 29 years old who had recovered from COVID-19. Specimen: PBMCs or T cells enriched from blood (not recorded which).

The CDR3 coding sequence is TGTGCCAGCACTCTACAACAGGGAAACACCGGGGAGCTGTTTTTT. Translation gives CASTLQQGNTGELFF. The J gene is TRBJ2-2, the V gene TRBV5-5; possibly TRBD1 for D (6 bases). Germline loops: CDR1 SGHKS, CDR2 YYEKEE (reference sequence). There are 15 residues in the CDR3. V lost 6 bases to trimming and J lost 2 bases, with 14 bases between them.